These 12 T cell receptor beta chains came from one sample sequenced in a study of T cell clonality in common variable immunodeficiency. Study-wide findings and caveats: Common variable immunodeficiency TCR beta sequences reportedly had fewer deletions and N-nucleotide insertions.

These receptors' targets are unknown. Clones were read by immunoSEQ multiplex PCR, and TCRdb kept only the in-frame ones, dropping some. The table lists approximately 5,700 clones, no singletons, with approximately 15% in the top ten. The material sequenced was peripheral blood mononuclear cells. These receptors were obtained from a human donor with common variable immunodeficiency.

This clone turned up a few times. The CDR3 is cut off 3 residues early in the read; its end comes from the germline J gene. The chain carries TRBV11-2 and TRBJ2-1; tentative D call: TRBD1 (6 bases). V gave up 4 bases and J gave up 6 bases, with 10 bases separating them. The CDR3 totals 13 residues. Germline CDR1 SGHAT, CDR2 FQNNGV. The DNA read from the CDR3 is TGTGCCAGCAGCTCTACAGGGTTCAATGAG. Amino acid sequence: CASSSTGFNE. The whole CDR3 is CASSSTGFNEQFF.

Comment on this clone: With the read ending 3 residues before the CDR3 end, the germline J gene is used to fill in that end. The chain couples TRBV19 to TRBJ2-3; D is ambiguous. Trimming cost V 2 bases and J 4 bases, with 7 bases left between them. The CDR3 covers 13 residues. Germline CDR1 and CDR2: LNHDA and SQIVND (reference sequence). The CDR3 is CASSISFPDTQYF. CDR3 DNA (partial): TGTGCCAGTAGTATATCGTTCCCAGATACG.

Regarding this clone: Read coverage stops 3 residues before the CDR3 terminus; the germline J gene supplies the remainder. The gene calls are TRBV5-1 and TRBJ2-2; 7 bases map to TRBD1. Germline V gives CDR1 SGHRS, CDR2 YFSETQ. This CDR3 has 16 amino acids. Germline trimming cut 2 bases from V and 4 bases from J; bases unmatched to any gene: 8. CDR3 amino acids: CASSFTGEVVTGELFF. Partial CDR3 DNA: TGCGCCAGCAGCTTTACAGGGGAAGTGGTCACCGGGGAG.

Ten or more counts support this clone. The read gets to within 3 residues of the CDR3 end, and the germline J gene fills in the rest. The chain carries TRBV5-1 and TRBJ2-3; TRBD2 might be the D (5 bases). Trimming shortened V by 4 bases and J by 5 bases, and 8 bases separated the two germline ends. The germline CDR1 and CDR2 sequences are SGHRS and YFSETQ. The CDR3 has 12 residues. CDR3 DNA, as far as it was read: TGCGCCAGCAGCCTAAGCGGAGATACG. It is translated as CASSLSGDT. The CDR3 reads in full as CASSLSGDTQYF.

This clone was seen repeatedly, ten times or more. The CDR3 extends 3 residues past the end of the read, so its final part is completed from the germline J gene. The V gene is TRBV12-3 or TRBV12-4, the J gene TRBJ1-6, with no clear D. The CDR3 runs 15 residues. V lost 5 bases, J lost 0 bases, and 8 bases lay in between. The sequenced CDR3 bases are TGTGCCAGCAGTACAGAGAGCTCCTATAATTCACCC. Amino acid sequence: CASSTESSYNSP. Given in full, the CDR3 is CASSTESSYNSPLHF.

Concerning this clone itself: The read terminates 3 residues ahead of where the CDR3 ends, so the germline J gene completes it. The chain couples TRBV6-2 or TRBV6-3 to TRBJ1-2; possibly TRBD1 for D (5 bases). The CDR3 runs 15 residues. V dropped 2 bases and J dropped 4 bases, with 14 bases sitting between them. Germline CDR1 reads MNHEY; CDR2 reads SVGEGT. The DNA read from the CDR3 is TGTGCCAGCAGTTACCGGGCCCCGAGGGGCTATGGC. Protein product: CASSYRAPRGYG. The whole CDR3 protein reads CASSYRAPRGYGYTF.

Remarks on this clone: The sequenced fragment ends 3 residues before the CDR3 boundary, so the rest is inferred from the germline J gene. This chain joins TRBV7-9 and TRBJ1-1, with TRBD1 as a possible D gene (5 bases). The germline V gene encodes CDR1 SEHNR and CDR2 FQNEAQ (reference sequence). This CDR3 region has 12 residues. Partial CDR3 DNA: TGTGCCACCCTAAACCAGGGTATGCAA. This translates into CATLNQGMQ. The full CDR3 reads CATLNQGMQAFF. Full variable domain (outside the CDR3, taken from reference TRBV7-9 and TRBJ1-1): DTGVSQNPRHKITKRGQNVTFRCDPISEHNRLYWYRQTLGQGPEFLTYFQNEAQLEKSRLLSDRFSAERPKGSFSTLEIQRTEQGDSAMYLCATLNQGMQAFFGQGTRLTVV.

To note about this clone: With the read ending 3 residues before the CDR3 end, the germline J gene is used to fill in that end. V gene TRBV13 combines with J gene TRBJ2-7; TRBD1 matches at 7 bases. The CDR3 length is 12 residues. With V trimmed by 5 bases and J by 6 bases, 4 bases remained unmatched. CDR1 and CDR2 (germline): PRHDT, FYEKMQ (reference sequence). The part of the CDR3 DNA that was read is TGTGCCAGCAGCGCCGACAGGGCCGAG. It encodes CASSADRAE. The CDR3 reads in full as CASSADRAEQYF.

This clone has ten or more counts. Read data end 3 residues before the CDR3 end; the end is taken from the germline J gene. This chain connects TRBV29-1 to TRBJ2-1; TRBD1 matches 9 bases. Germline V gene lookup returns CDR1 SQVTM and CDR2 ANQGSEA. The length of the CDR3 is 15 residues. V shed 6 bases, J shed 6 bases, and the junction held 12 bases outside the gene matches. The CDR3 bases that were read are TGCAGCGTCCCCACCGGGACAGGGTTCAGCAATGAG. It is translated as CSVPTGTGFSNE. The entire CDR3 sequence reads CSVPTGTGFSNEQFF.

The sample holds a few counts of this clone. The DNA ends 3 residues before the CDR3 does, and the rest of the CDR3 is filled in from the germline J gene. V is TRBV6-1 and J is TRBJ2-7, with 8 bases that match TRBD1. This CDR3 region has 14 residues. J was trimmed by 6 bases and V by 3 bases; bases with no gene match: 7. CDR1 is MNHNS, CDR2 SASEGT, per germline. The CDR3 DNA, read in part, is TGTGCCAGCAGTGAGAGGACAGGGTTAAGCGAG. Its translation: CASSERTGLSE. The full CDR3 reads CASSERTGLSEQYF.

Concerning this clone itself: Coverage ceases 3 residues before the CDR3 finishes, and the germline J gene fills in the end. The rearrangement uses TRBV19 and TRBJ2-7; 7 nucleotides agree with TRBD1. Losses at the gene ends were 4 bases for V and 5 bases for J; bases not matched to a gene: 2. Germline values: CDR1 LNHDA, CDR2 SQIVND (reference sequence). CDR3 length: 12 residues. The CDR3 sequence is CASSTQGDEQYF. The DNA read from the CDR3 is TGTGCCAGTAGTACCCAGGGGGACGAG.

This clone was picked up a small number of times. CDR3 residues: CASSDGAGVPEAFF. CDR3 DNA (partial): TGTGCCAGCAGTGACGGGGCAGGGGTTCCTGAA. V and J are TRBV2 and TRBJ1-1; possible D gene TRBD1, 6 bases. The read finishes 3 residues shy of the CDR3 end, and the germline J gene is used to complete it. This CDR3 comprises 14 residues. From germline, CDR1 is SNHLY and CDR2 FYNNEI. The V end lost 3 bases, the J end lost 6 bases, and 14 bases lay between the germline ends.